This T cell receptor (beta chain) emerged from a study of regulatory T cells in long-lasting Graves disease (dated by TCRdb to the early 2020s). For context, the study as a whole: Newly diagnosed Graves' disease patients had taken antithyroid drugs for less than 3 months. Persistent Graves' disease patients were compared with newly diagnosed Graves' disease patients by peripheral blood TCR sequencing and RNA sequencing. The study took place in China and was registered as a clinical trial. A total of roughly 33 samples underwent TCR sequencing: about 13 from persistent and 20 from newly diagnosed Graves' disease patients. Overall results and qualifications from the work: Only the TCR beta chain was sequenced and analyzed. More public clonotypes were shared among persistent patients (about 2,800) than among newly diagnosed patients (roughly 960). Compared with newly diagnosed patients, patients with persistent Graves' disease had lower TCR Shannon entropy and fewer highly expanded clones, which suggests clonal expansion. The authors noted that the small sample size was a limitation that may lower accuracy. TRBV28, TRBJ1-2 and TRBJ2-5 were preferentially used in persistent disease, while TRBV20-1 and TRBJ2-1 were favored in newly diagnosed disease. Because the primary lesion, thyroid tissue, could not be accessed, the study looked at peripheral blood alone.

Library generation was performed with multiplex PCR. The listed sequencing device is Illumina HiSeq 4000. TCR beta libraries were built with iRepertoire HTBI primers and Arm-PCR amplification of CDR3 regions. Before sequencing, the PCR products went through gel purification. In the authors' own workflow: A total of 62 TRBV and under 15 TRBJ segments were identified across samples and were used for gene usage analysis of CDR3 amino acid clonotypes. Filtered high-quality paired reads were merged into contigs using COPE and FqMerger. Contigs were aligned with BLAST to IMGT TRBV, TRBD and TRBJ reference genes, and CDR3 was defined per IMGT. Any clonotype with a frequency above 0.1% was counted as a highly expanded clone. Shannon entropy was used to measure repertoire diversity, and the Gini coefficient was used to measure V-J evenness. A clonotype was considered public if more than one individual shared it. The public reads were reanalyzed by TCRdb: fastp trimming at Q25, MiXCR alignment, in-frame beta chains only. Each entry merges the rows of one CDR3 protein and shows their most common DNA and genes. Clone size and V and J calls follow TCRdb, not the original study. Within this sample are hundreds of thousands of distinct CDR3 sequences, with 15% to 20% of them counted one time only. The biggest ten clones account for roughly 25% of the sample.

A word on this clonotype: Its antigen is currently not known. No qualities accompany the bases; no much larger clone lies one base away.

The CDR1 and CDR2 encoded by the germline V gene (reference sequence) are LNHDA and SQIVND. The CDR3 measures 13 amino acids from cysteine to phenylalanine. Only the CDR3 DNA is retained, 39 bases long and in frame from the first base. What the time point label conveys for this sample: newly diagnosed GD, antithyroid drugs for less than 3 months. For both TCR sequencing and RNA sequencing, RNA was extracted from PBMCs in TRIzol. Graves' disease was diagnosed according to American Thyroid Association guidelines. The patients came from an endocrinology department in Xi'an, China. Each patient gave about 10 milliliters of peripheral blood, collected in an EDTA anticoagulant tube. PBMCs were isolated by Ficoll Paque Plus density gradient separation without further T cell sorting. An Agilent 2100 Bioanalyzer and agarose gel were used to check RNA quality, and a NanoDrop 2000 was used to measure RNA concentration.

These data also formed part of another study, on T cells in Graves' hyperthyroidism and ophthalmopathy. The second study's authors report: Stable Graves' hyperthyroidism was defined as the absence of progression to ophthalmopathy over 18 months of follow-up. Hyperthyroidism patients were newly diagnosed, with disease duration under 2 months, and aged 18 to 65 years. The study excluded patients with uncontrolled infections, other autoimmune diseases, pregnancy or lactation. Clinical symptoms, serum thyroxine and TRAb, thyroid ultrasound, and orbital computed tomography formed the basis for the diagnoses. For the first round of RT-PCR on the TCR CDR3, the HTBI primer set was used together with the Qiagen OneStep RT-PCR kit. Most expanded thyroid clonotypes (frequency above 0.001) were also found in blood, which suggests that blood repertoires may mirror thyroid immune responses. In cross-validation, a model built on a 13 V-J signature told ophthalmopathy apart from stable hyperthyroidism with under 90% sensitivity and about 81% specificity, and in testing the same model reached 80%/75%. In validation, the model predicted progression to ophthalmopathy with 60% to 71% sensitivity and around 72% specificity, a median of 6.5 months before onset. A discovery cohort of roughly 96 patients, about 44 with Graves' ophthalmopathy and 57 with stable Graves' hyperthyroidism, was used to find distinguishing TCR V-J signatures. An independent validation cohort of around 19 hyperthyroidism patients and over 15 patients who later progressed to ophthalmopathy tested prospective prediction of ophthalmopathy. The 75 to 100 discovery patients were randomly split 7:3 into training and test sets. The study also compared thyroid tissue and blood T-cell repertoires from about six Graves' hyperthyroidism patients. After sampling, hyperthyroidism patients received methimazole starting at 30 mg daily, and ophthalmopathy patients received high-dose intravenous methylprednisolone. The libraries were constructed in a second round of multiplex PCR and then size-selected and purified. Sequencing of the libraries was done on an Illumina HiSeq2000 using paired-end 100 bp reads. Raw data were processed with SOAPnuke, discarding reads with adapters, uncalled bases, mean Phred below 15, or no exact constant-primer or identifier match. COPE v1.2.5 was used to merge the high-quality paired reads, and each unique nucleotide sequence was defined as a clonotype. Clonotypes were aligned to IMGT TRBV, TRBD and TRBJ reference segments using MiTCR v1.1. Analysis was restricted to V-J combinations with a frequency above 0.0001, which covered approximately 99% of repertoires. The TCS score was defined as F50 (clonal expansion) divided by E x V (chaos), with BLOSUM62-based TCRdist calculated between CDR3 peptides within each V-J. Welch's t-statistics and random forest reduced fewer than 550 V-J features to 13, which were used in a naive Bayes classifier (R e1071). No statistical method was used to fix the sample size in advance, and group allocation was not hidden from the investigators. TCR Vbeta CDR3 sequencing of approximately 140 peripheral blood samples (over 40 ophthalmopathy, 75 to 85 hyperthyroidism and some 17 progressor patients) is reported in the paper.

This TCR derives from a middle-aged woman with Graves disease. Donor details come from another sample of the same person, matched by shared clones. The rearrangement joined TRBV19 to TRBJ2-3; the D call could be TRBD1 or TRBD2, with each sharing 5 bases. The better agreement between TRBJ2-1 and the DNA end casts doubt on the J call. The sequenced sample was peripheral blood mononuclear cells (PBMCs), obtained at new diagnosis, from a patient treated with antithyroid drugs. The CDR3 corresponds to CASSGTFTYEQFF. The DNA reads TGTGCCAGTAGCGGGACGTTCACCTACGAGCAGTTCTTC.